This passage covers 27 T cell receptor beta chains from one sample sequenced in a study of shared clonotypes between healthy human individuals (dated by TCRdb to the early 2020s). Libraries were made using the immunoSEQ multiplex PCR assay. The source is immuneACCESS, and TCRdb retained only in-frame sequences with V and J called. Part of the clones is not carried over; for the studies checked, unresolved V genes explain less than half of this, and the remainder is unexplained. A total of hundreds of thousands of clones appear in this sample, approximately 79% of them only once. Clones ranked in the top ten supply 1.7% of the sample. Material: memory CD4+ T cells sorted from blood. The cell subset or site label on this specimen signifies: CD45RA-negative fraction. Receptor source: a woman between 25 and 40 years old in good health.

The rearrangement links TRBV5-4 to TRBJ2-1, with TRBD2 matching over 13 bases. Per the germline V gene, CDR1 is SGHNT and CDR2 is YYREEE (reference sequence). The CDR3 contains 15 residues. V shed 3 bases, J shed 9 bases, and the junction held 6 bases outside the gene matches. The CDR3 sequence is CASSSPGTSGIEQFF. The DNA of the CDR3 is TGTGCCAGCAGCTCGCCCGGGACTAGCGGGATTGAGCAGTTCTTC.

The chain is built from TRBV6-5 and TRBJ2-5, with a tentative D call TRBD1 (5 bases). Germline V CDR1 and CDR2: MNHEY, SVGAGI. This CDR3 spans 15 amino acids. V was clipped by 6 bases and J by 4 bases, with 18 bases between them. The CDR3 reads CASSSWGVEGETQYF. CDR3 nucleotide sequence: TGTGCCAGCAGCTCCTGGGGCGTTGAAGGAGAGACCCAGTACTTC.

The chain uses TRBV18 and TRBJ1-5, with D tentatively TRBD1 (5 bases). Trimming shortened V by 3 bases and J by 7 bases, and 10 bases separated the two germline ends. Germline V gene sequence: CDR1 KGHSH, CDR2 LQKENI. The CDR3 totals 13 residues. In DNA form, the CDR3 reads TGTGCCAGCTCACCGGGGCTAGGGCAGCCCCAGCATTTT. Protein product: CASSPGLGQPQHF.

The genes are TRBV5-1 and TRBJ2-2; 14 bases align to TRBD2. The germline V gene has CDR1 SGHRS and CDR2 YFSETQ. The length of the CDR3 is 19 residues. Trimming cost V 4 bases and J 4 bases; bases outside gene matches: 12. The CDR3 DNA reads TGCGCCAGCAGCAACCACGGGACTAGCGGGAGATCCCCCACCGGGGAGCTGTTTTTT. Protein product: CASSNHGTSGRSPTGELFF.

There are a few counts of this clone. The chain has TRBV19 and TRBJ2-1; 7 bases are a match to TRBD2. In germline, CDR1 is LNHDA, CDR2 SQIVND (reference sequence). The CDR3 consists of 15 residues. Trimming took 10 bases from V and 9 from J; bases not matched to a gene: 18. This CDR3 reads CATNTGTNPEGEQFF. Written as DNA, the CDR3 is TGTGCCACCAATACCGGGACTAACCCGGAGGGTGAGCAGTTCTTC. The full variable domain, rest sourced from reference TRBV19 and TRBJ2-1, is DGGITQSPKYLFRKEGQNVTLSCEQNLNHDAMYWYRQDPGQGLRLIYYSQIVNDFQKGDIAEGYSVSREKKESFPLTVTSAQKNPTAFYLCATNTGTNPEGEQFFGPGTRLTVL.

This sequence joins TRBV18 and TRBJ1-5, with D perhaps matching TRBD1 (5 bases). Trimming cost V 3 bases and J 5 bases, with 11 bases left between them. Per germline, CDR1 KGHSH and CDR2 LQKENI. The CDR3 contains 14 residues. The CDR3 reads CASSPGGVDQPQHF. DNA of the CDR3: TGTGCCAGCTCACCGGGGGGGGTGGATCAGCCCCAGCATTTT.

The gene calls are TRBV29-1 and TRBJ2-5; possible D gene TRBD1, 6 bases. The CDR3 runs to 13 residues. The V gene lost 7 bases and the J gene lost 2 bases, with 14 bases spanning the gap. CDR1 and CDR2 from the germline V gene are SQVTM and ANQGSEA. The CDR3 nucleotides read TGCAGCGCCGGACAGCTAGTACAAGAGACCCAGTACTTC. Its translation: CSAGQLVQETQYF. The variable domain in full, with the rest retrieved from reference TRBV29-1 and TRBJ2-5, is SAVISQKPSRDICQRGTSLTIQCQVDSQVTMMFWYRQQPGQSLTLIATANQGSEATYESGFVIDKFPISRPNLTFSTLTVSNMSPEDSSIYLCSAGQLVQETQYFGPGTRLLVL.

The chain uses TRBV11-2 and TRBJ2-3; 9 nucleotides match TRBD1. This CDR3 has 16 amino acids. CDR1 is SGHAT, CDR2 FQNNGV, per germline. V was clipped by 3 bases and J by 2 bases; unmatched bases: 6. CDR3 residues: CASSFTTGGLTDTQYF. For the CDR3, the DNA is TGTGCCAGCAGCTTTACGACAGGGGGACTCACAGATACGCAGTATTTT.

In this sample, this clone turned up once. The chain couples TRBV28 to TRBJ1-2, with D hard to call. Germline V gives CDR1 MDHEN, CDR2 SYDVKM. Trimming removed 8 bases from V and 1 base from J, with 20 bases in between. This CDR3 comprises 16 residues. The CDR3 nucleotides are TGTGCCAGCCGACTGGGAGGGTCCGGCCTTAACTATGGCTACACCTTC. Amino acids: CASRLGGSGLNYGYTF.

The gene calls are TRBV6-5 and TRBJ2-2; 7 bases match TRBD1. This CDR3 comprises 15 residues. From germline, CDR1 is MNHEY and CDR2 SVGAGI. V lost 4 bases, J lost 6 bases, and 8 bases stayed unmatched. The CDR3 loop reads CASSSRQGRAGELFF. CDR3 DNA: TGTGCCAGCAGTTCACGACAGGGTAGAGCCGGGGAGCTGTTTTTT.

A remark on this clone: The same CDR3 is also encoded by other DNA sequences in this sample. The chain has TRBV28 and TRBJ1-4; possibly TRBD1 for D (5 bases). This CDR3 region has 14 residues. Germline CDR1 reads MDHEN; CDR2 reads SYDVKM. The V end was cut by 6 bases, the J end by 0 bases, with 8 bases between. CDR3 residues: CASRPGTTNEKLFF. CDR3 DNA sequence: TGTGCCAGCAGGCCAGGGACAACTAATGAAAAACTGTTTTTT. The variable domain in full, with the rest retrieved from reference TRBV28 and TRBJ1-4, is DVKVTQSSRYLVKRTGEKVFLECVQDMDHENMFWYRQDPGLGLRLIYFSYDVKMKEKGDIPEGYSVSREKKERFSLILESASTNQTSMYLCASRPGTTNEKLFFGSGTQLSVL.

This chain joins TRBV6-5 and TRBJ1-1; 9 bases line up with TRBD1. Germline assignment: CDR1 MNHEY and CDR2 SVGAGI. This CDR3 is built from 14 residues. V lost 6 bases and J lost 6; bases outside the gene matches: 8. In nucleotides, the CDR3 is TGTGCCAGCAGACCCGGACAGGGGAGGTCTGAAGCTTTCTTT. Residues: CASRPGQGRSEAFF.

Turning to this clone: It is likely a read error: a sequence one base away is far more abundant. The same CDR3 is also encoded by other DNA sequences in this sample. The V gene is TRBV4-1, the J gene TRBJ2-5, with 7 bases lining up with TRBD1. Looked up from germline, CDR1 is MGHRA and CDR2 is YSYEKL. Trimming at V came to 1 base and at J to 3 bases, leaving 5 bases not matched to a gene. This CDR3 contains 15 residues. CDR3 loop: CASSQGPGGEETQYF. CDR3 DNA sequence: TGCGCCAGCAGCCAAGGTCCAGGGGGTGAAGAGACCCAGTACTTC.

CDR3 bases: TGTGCCAGCATTAAAGGCCGGGACCTGAGCTCCTACGAGCAGTACTTC. This gives the protein CASIKGRDLSSYEQYF. The gene calls are TRBV7-8 and TRBJ2-7, with D tentatively TRBD1 or TRBD2 (5 bases each). The CDR3 covers 16 residues. In germline, CDR1 is SGHVS, CDR2 FQNEAQ. The V end lost 7 bases, the J end lost 0 bases, and 19 bases lay between the germline ends. The variable domain in full, completed from reference TRBV7-8 and TRBJ2-7, reads GAGVSQSPRYKVAKRGQDVALRCDPISGHVSLFWYQQALGQGPEFLTYFQNEAQLDKSGLPSDRFFAERPEGSVSTLKIQRTQQEDSAVYLCASIKGRDLSSYEQYFGPGTRLTVT.

The V gene is TRBV30, the J gene TRBJ2-7; D gene ambiguous. Trimming stripped 2 bases from V and 3 bases from J, with 8 bases between. Germline lookup yields CDR1 GTSNPN and CDR2 SVGIG (reference sequence). CDR3 length equals 12 residues. CDR3 DNA sequence: TGTGCCTGGAGTAAAGGGATCTACGAGCAGTACTTC. Protein: CAWSKGIYEQYF.

This clone was seen only once. The gene calls are TRBV18 and TRBJ2-7; 8 nucleotides match TRBD2. This CDR3 is 14 amino acids long. V dropped 1 base and J dropped 5; count of bases not matched to a gene: 4. Germline V gives CDR1 KGHSH, CDR2 LQKENI. CDR3 DNA sequence: TGTGCCAGCTCACCACGGACTAGCCCTAACGAGCAGTACTTC. Encoded protein: CASSPRTSPNEQYF.

This chain links TRBV21-1 with TRBJ1-5; the table's D call, TRBD1, was not checked against the DNA. TRBV21-1 is a listed pseudogene. There are 17 residues in the CDR3. The CDR3 DNA is TGTGCCAGCAGCAAAGGTGCAGGGAAATATAGCAATCAGCCCCAGCATTTT. It is translated as CASSKGAGKYSNQPQHF.

This sequence joins TRBV27 and TRBJ1-5, with no clear D. V lost 2 bases and J lost 2, with 10 bases in between. The CDR3 loop spans 15 amino acids. CDR1 is MNHEY, CDR2 SMNVEV, per germline (reference sequence). This CDR3 is CASSLMSSGNQPQHF. The CDR3, as DNA: TGTGCCAGCAGTTTAATGTCTTCGGGCAATCAGCCCCAGCATTTT.

This clone was counted a few times. V and J are TRBV30 and TRBJ1-3; D possibly corresponds to TRBD1 (5 bases). The V gene's germline CDR1 is GTSNPN and CDR2 SVGIG (reference sequence). Trimming stripped 4 bases from V and 7 bases from J, with 11 bases between. This CDR3 spans 12 amino acids. The CDR3 DNA reads as TGTGCCTGGATGCCGACAGAGAACACCATATATTTT. Amino acids: CAWMPTENTIYF.

The CDR3 here is CSGYRANTEAFF. As DNA, the CDR3 is TGCAGCGGTTACAGGGCGAACACTGAAGCTTTCTTT. The rearrangement links TRBV29-1 to TRBJ1-1; perhaps TRBD1 as D (6 bases). V was cut by 7 bases and J by 1 base, with 10 bases left in between. Germline V gene sequence: CDR1 SQVTM, CDR2 ANQGSEA. This CDR3 has 12 residues.

This clone was counted between two and nine times. The gene calls are TRBV5-1 and TRBJ2-7; no reliable D call. The ends were cut back, 3 bases at V and 5 bases at J, with 15 bases in the middle. The CDR3 contains 14 residues. CDR1 is SGHRS, CDR2 YFSETQ, per germline. The CDR3, as DNA: TGCGCCAGCAGCTCAGGTGGGCCCAACAACGAGCAGTACTTC. This sequence encodes CASSSGGPNNEQYF.

The chain couples TRBV11-2 to TRBJ2-4, with 13 bases lining up with TRBD2. Germline V gene sequence: CDR1 SGHAT, CDR2 FQNNGV. The CDR3 covers 13 residues. The J segment lost 7 bases and the V segment lost 9 bases, leaving 3 bases of the junction unmatched. CDR3 nucleotides: TGTGCCAGTAAACTAGCGGGAGGGAACATTCAGTACTTC. This gives the protein CASKLAGGNIQYF.

The chain uses TRBV5-6 and TRBJ1-5; D is possibly TRBD1 (5 bases). The CDR3 is 17 residues long. Germline CDR1 and CDR2: SGHDT and YYEEEE. V was clipped by 3 bases and J by 0 bases, with 16 bases between them. The CDR3 region is CASSSGTVSYSNQPQHF. The CDR3 coding sequence is TGTGCCAGCAGCTCCGGGACGGTCAGTTATAGCAATCAGCCCCAGCATTTT.

A word on this clone: The same CDR3 also results from other DNA sequences found in this sample. The V and J genes are TRBV6-5 and TRBJ2-7; D is perhaps TRBD1 (5 bases). The length of the CDR3 is 11 residues. The ends were cut back, 2 bases at V and 6 bases at J, with 5 bases in the middle. Germline CDR1 is MNHEY and CDR2 is SVGAGI. This chain's CDR3 is CASSYRGEQYF. The CDR3 region has the DNA TGTGCCAGCAGTTACAGGGGCGAGCAGTACTTC.

J is TRBJ2-1 and V is TRBV13; TRBD2 agrees at 11 bases. Per the germline V gene, CDR1 is PRHDT and CDR2 is FYEKMQ (reference sequence). The CDR3 length is 18 residues. Trimming cost V 5 bases and J 0 bases; bases outside gene matches: 9. CDR3 coding DNA: TGTGCCAGCAGCGACCCAACTAGCGGGAGACGCTCCTACAATGAGCAGTTCTTC. It yields the protein CASSDPTSGRRSYNEQFF.

The chain has TRBV29-1 and TRBJ1-2; possibly TRBD1 for D (5 bases). V shed 4 bases and J shed 0 bases, with 12 bases lying between them. The CDR3 contains 14 residues. CDR1 is SQVTM and CDR2 is ANQGSEA in the germline V gene. In DNA, the CDR3 is TGCAGCGTTGGGGGGGTGGCCCCTAACTATGGCTACACCTTC. Amino acids: CSVGGVAPNYGYTF.

This clone occurred once. This chain links TRBV11-2 with TRBJ2-7, with TRBD1 as a possible D gene (6 bases). This CDR3 has 14 amino acids. V was clipped by 2 bases and J by 2 bases, with 10 bases between them. The V gene's germline CDR1 is SGHAT and CDR2 FQNNGV. CDR3 loop: CASSLQGITYEQYF. For the CDR3, the DNA is TGTGCCAGCAGCTTACAGGGGATTACCTACGAGCAGTACTTC.